The 3 T cell receptor beta chains presented below share a single source sample, sequenced in a study of beta chain features in type 1 diabetes. The whole isolated RNA underwent reverse transcription, so sequencing captured expressed TCRB transcripts. Assay: immunoSEQ multiplex PCR; the TCRdb copy retains only in-frame clones and omits some. The sample has tens of thousands of clones, approximately 32% seen once; the top ten hold 0.35% to 0.45%. Sequenced input: stem cell memory CD4+ T cells from blood. The receptors derive from a woman under 30 in good health.

This clone was counted a few times. The CDR3 bases are TGCGCCAGCAGCTTGCACGGGAGTGGCACAGATACGCAGTATTTT. Translation gives CASSLHGSGTDTQYF. The chain has TRBV5-1 and TRBJ2-3, with D perhaps TRBD2 (6 bases). Looked up from germline, CDR1 is SGHRS and CDR2 is YFSETQ. V lost 1 base and J 1 base, leaving 10 bases between the germline ends. CDR3 length: 15 residues.

The chain joins TRBV7-6 to TRBJ2-7; the match to TRBD1 covers 7 bases. V shed 5 bases, J shed 5 bases, and the junction held 15 bases outside the gene matches. The CDR3 loop spans 16 amino acids. Germline V gene data show CDR1 as SGHVS and CDR2 as FNYEAQ. The CDR3 loop is CASSRRSTGSIHEQYF. In nucleotides, the CDR3 is TGTGCCAGCAGCCGACGCTCGACAGGGTCGATCCACGAGCAGTACTTC.

A few counts support this clone. In DNA form, the CDR3 reads TGTGCCAGCAGCTCCCAGCGGGAGGGCTTTCATGAGCAGTTCTTC. Protein: CASSSQREGFHEQFF. This sequence joins TRBV7-9 and TRBJ2-1; 10 bases align to TRBD2. Unmatched junction bases numbered 8, after V lost 4 bases and J lost 8 bases. CDR1 is SEHNR and CDR2 is FQNEAQ in the germline V gene (reference sequence). This CDR3 contains 15 residues.